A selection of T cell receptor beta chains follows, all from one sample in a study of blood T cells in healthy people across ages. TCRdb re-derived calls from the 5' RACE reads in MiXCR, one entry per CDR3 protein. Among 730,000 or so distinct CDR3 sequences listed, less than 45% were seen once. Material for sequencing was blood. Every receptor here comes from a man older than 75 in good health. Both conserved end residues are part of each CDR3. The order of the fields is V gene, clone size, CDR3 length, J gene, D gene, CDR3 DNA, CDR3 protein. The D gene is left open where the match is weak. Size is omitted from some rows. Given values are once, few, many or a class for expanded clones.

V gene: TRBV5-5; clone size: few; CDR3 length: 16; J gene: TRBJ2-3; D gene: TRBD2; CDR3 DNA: TGTGCCAGCAGCCCGTCGACTAGCGGGAGGATAGCGAAGCAGTATTTT; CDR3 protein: CASSPSTSGRIAKQYF
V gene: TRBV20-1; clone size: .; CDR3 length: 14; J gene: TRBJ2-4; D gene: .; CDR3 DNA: TGCAGTGCTAGTGATCGCTTAGCCAAAAACATTCAGTACTTC; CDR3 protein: CSASDRLAKNIQYF
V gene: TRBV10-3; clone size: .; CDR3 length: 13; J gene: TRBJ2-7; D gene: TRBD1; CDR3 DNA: TGTGCCCACAGCGTCACAGGGGGCTACGAGCAGTACTTC; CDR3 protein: CAHSVTGGYEQYF
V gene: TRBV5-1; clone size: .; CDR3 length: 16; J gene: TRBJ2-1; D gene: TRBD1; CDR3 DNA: TGCGCCAGCAGCTTGGTGAGCCAGGGGGCATCGGATGAGCAGTTCTTC; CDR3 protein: CASSLVSQGASDEQFF
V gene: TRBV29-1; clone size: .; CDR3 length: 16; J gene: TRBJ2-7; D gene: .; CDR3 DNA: TGCAGCGTTGAAGATCCCGAGACAGACAGCTCCTACGAGCAGTACTTC; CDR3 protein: CSVEDPETDSSYEQYF
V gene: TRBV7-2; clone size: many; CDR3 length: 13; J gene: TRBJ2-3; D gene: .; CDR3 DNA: TGTGCCAGCAGCTCAGGGGGCACAGATACGCAGTATTTT; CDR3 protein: CASSSGGTDTQYF
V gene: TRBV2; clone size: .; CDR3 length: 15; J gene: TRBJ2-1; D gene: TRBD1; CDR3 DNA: TGTGCCAGCAGCGCGACAGGGGTCGGCTACAATGAGCAGTTCTTC; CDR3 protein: CASSATGVGYNEQFF
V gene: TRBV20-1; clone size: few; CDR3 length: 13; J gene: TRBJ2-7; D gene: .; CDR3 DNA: TGCAGTGCTAGAGACCGGACCTCCTACGAGCAGTACTTC; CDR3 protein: CSARDRTSYEQYF
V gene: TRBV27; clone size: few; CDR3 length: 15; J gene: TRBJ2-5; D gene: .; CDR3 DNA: TGTGCCAGCAGTTCCGGGGACCGGGGTTCAGAGACCCAGTACTTC; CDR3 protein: CASSSGDRGSETQYF
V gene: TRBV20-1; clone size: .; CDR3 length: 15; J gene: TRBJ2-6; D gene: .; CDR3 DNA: TGCAGTGCGGGGATCTACCACTCTGGGGCCAACGTCCTGACTTTC; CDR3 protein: CSAGIYHSGANVLTF
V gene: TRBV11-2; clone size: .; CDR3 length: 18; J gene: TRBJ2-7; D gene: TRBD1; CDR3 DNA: TGTGCCAGCAGCTCAGTTTTGGGGACAGGGGGAGTCCTTGGCGAGCAGTACTTC; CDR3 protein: CASSSVLGTGGVLGEQYF
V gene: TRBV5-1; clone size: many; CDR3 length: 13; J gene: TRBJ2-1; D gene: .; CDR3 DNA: TGCGCCAGCAGCTCGCCTAGCTACAATGAGCAGTTCTTC; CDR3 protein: CASSSPSYNEQFF
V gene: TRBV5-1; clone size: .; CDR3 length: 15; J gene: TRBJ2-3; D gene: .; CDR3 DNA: TGCGCCAGCAGCTTGGATCGTCCCTTCACAGATACGCAGTATTTT; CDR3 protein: CASSLDRPFTDTQYF
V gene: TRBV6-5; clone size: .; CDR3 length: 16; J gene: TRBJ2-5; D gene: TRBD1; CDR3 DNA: TGTGCCAGCAGTCCTCGCAGGAACCGGGACAGAGAGACCCAGTACTTC; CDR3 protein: CASSPRRNRDRETQYF
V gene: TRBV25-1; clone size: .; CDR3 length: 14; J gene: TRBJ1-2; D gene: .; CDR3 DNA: TGTGCCAGCAGTGACAGCCGCTTTTCCTATGGCTACACCTTC; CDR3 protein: CASSDSRFSYGYTF
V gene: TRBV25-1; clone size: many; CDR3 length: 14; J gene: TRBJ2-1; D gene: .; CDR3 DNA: TGTGCCAGCAGTGCTGGCGGCTCCTACAATGAGCAGTTCTTC; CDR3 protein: CASSAGGSYNEQFF
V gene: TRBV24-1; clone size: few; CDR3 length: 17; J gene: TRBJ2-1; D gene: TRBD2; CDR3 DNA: TGTGCCACCAGTGAACCGTCCGGGACTAGCGACAGCAATGAGCAGTTCTTC; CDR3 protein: CATSEPSGTSDSNEQFF
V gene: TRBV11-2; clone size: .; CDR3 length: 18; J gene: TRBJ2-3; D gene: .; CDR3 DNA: TGTGCCAGCAGCTTAGACAACTCCGGGACTCCGCGGGCAGATACGCAGTATTTT; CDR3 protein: CASSLDNSGTPRADTQYF
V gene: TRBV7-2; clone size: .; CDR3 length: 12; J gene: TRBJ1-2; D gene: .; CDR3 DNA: TGTGCCAGCACCCCCGGACGGGGTGGCTACACCTTC; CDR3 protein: CASTPGRGGYTF
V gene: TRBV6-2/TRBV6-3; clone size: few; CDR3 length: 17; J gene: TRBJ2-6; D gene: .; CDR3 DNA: TGTGCCAGCAGTTATCTCGGACAGTTCTCTGGGGCCAACGTCCTGACTTTC; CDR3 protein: CASSYLGQFSGANVLTF
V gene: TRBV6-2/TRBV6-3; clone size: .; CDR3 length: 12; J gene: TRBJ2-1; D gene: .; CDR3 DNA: TGTGCCAGCAGTTACCAATCCGGGACGCAGTTCTTC; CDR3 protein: CASSYQSGTQFF
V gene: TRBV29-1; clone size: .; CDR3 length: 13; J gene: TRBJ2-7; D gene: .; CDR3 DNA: TGCAGCGTTGCCGTAGGGCCTTCCTACGAGCAGTACTTC; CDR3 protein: CSVAVGPSYEQYF
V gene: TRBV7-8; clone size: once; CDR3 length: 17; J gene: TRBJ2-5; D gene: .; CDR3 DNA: TGTGCCAGCAGTCGCGTTGACCCGGGACTCTCCTGCAATGAGCAGTACTTC; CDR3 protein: CASSRVDPGLSCNEQYF
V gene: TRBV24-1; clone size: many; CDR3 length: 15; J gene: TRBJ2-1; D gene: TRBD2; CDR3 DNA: TGTGCCACCAGTGATTCGCCTAGCGGGTACAATGAGCAGTTCTTC; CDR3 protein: CATSDSPSGYNEQFF
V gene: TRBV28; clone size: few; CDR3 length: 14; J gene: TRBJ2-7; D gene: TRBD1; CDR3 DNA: TGTGCCAGCAATGGACAGGTGAGCTCCTACGAGCAGTACTTC; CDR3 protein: CASNGQVSSYEQYF
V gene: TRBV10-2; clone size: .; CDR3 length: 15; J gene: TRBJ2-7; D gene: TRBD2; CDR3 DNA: TGCGCCAGCAGTGGGTTAGCGGGGCAACCTTACGAGCAGTACTTC; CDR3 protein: CASSGLAGQPYEQYF
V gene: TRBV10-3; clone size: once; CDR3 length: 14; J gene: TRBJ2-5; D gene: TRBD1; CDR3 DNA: TGTGCCATCAGTCCCGGGACAGGGGAAGAGACCCAGTACTTC; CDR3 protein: CAISPGTGEETQYF
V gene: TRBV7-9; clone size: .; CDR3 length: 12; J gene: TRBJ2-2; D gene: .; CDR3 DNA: TGTGCCAGCAGCCATTTAGCCGGGGAGCTGTTTTTT; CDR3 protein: CASSHLAGELFF
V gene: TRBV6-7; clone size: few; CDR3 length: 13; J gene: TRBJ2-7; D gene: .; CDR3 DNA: TGTGCCAGCAGTGGACATACCCCCTACGAGCAGTACTTC; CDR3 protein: CASSGHTPYEQYF
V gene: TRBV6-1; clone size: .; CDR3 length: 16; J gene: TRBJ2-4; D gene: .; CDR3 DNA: TGTGCCAGCAGTGAAGGACCCGGGGTAGCCAAAAACATTCAGTACTTC; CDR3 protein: CASSEGPGVAKNIQYF
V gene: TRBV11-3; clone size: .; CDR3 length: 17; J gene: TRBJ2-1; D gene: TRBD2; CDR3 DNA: TGTGCCAGCAGCTCTGGACTAGCGGGGGGGGACGGCGGTGAGCAGTTCTTC; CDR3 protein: CASSSGLAGGDGGEQFF